Sequencing of this TCR beta chain was carried out in a study of T-cell reconstitution after alpha-beta-depleted transplantation in children. TCRbeta library preparation incorporated unique molecular identifiers. From the PCR reads, TCRdb called clonotypes with MiXCR, one entry per CDR3 protein. The sample holds approximately 500,000 distinct CDR3 sequences, roughly 30% seen once. In its sample, this clonotype was seen a few times. CDR3 size: 15 residues. Germline V CDR1 and CDR2: DFQATT, SNEGSKA (reference sequence). V was shortened by 3 bases and J by 0 bases, with 14 bases between the two germline ends.

The material was PBMCs, obtained before TCRalphabeta/CD19-depleted stem cell transplant. The receptor was derived from a boy younger than two with Wiskott-Aldrich syndrome, due to receive a stem cell transplant. The chain carries TRBV20-1 and TRBJ1-2; unclear D gene. DNA for the CDR3: TGCAGTGCTAGTTTGGCGGGCCCTACTAACTATGGCTACACCTTC. Translated: CSASLAGPTNYGYTF.